A selection of T cell receptor beta chains follows, all from one sample in a study of regulatory T cells in long-lasting Graves disease. TCRdb redid the calling of the multiplex PCR reads with MiXCR, one entry per CDR3 protein. The sample includes around 400,000 distinct CDR3 sequences, 20% to 25% of them seen just once. Material: peripheral blood mononuclear cells (PBMCs), obtained when the disease was refractory, from a patient treated with antithyroid drugs. Receptors originate from a female donor with Graves disease. Both conserved end residues are trimmed from each CDR3. The order of the fields is J gene, V gene, CDR3 protein.

j_call: TRBJ2-7; v_call: TRBV7-9; cdr3_aa: ASSTGLRRD
j_call: TRBJ1-1; v_call: TRBV6-1; cdr3_aa: ASTIAPGGWKGGTEAF
j_call: TRBJ1-2; v_call: TRBV3-1; cdr3_aa: ASSPPEGQGAYGYT
j_call: TRBJ2-2; v_call: TRBV6-2/TRBV6-3; cdr3_aa: ASSYWTGGNGELF
j_call: TRBJ1-1; v_call: TRBV5-1; cdr3_aa: ASSSSHGAGTEAF
j_call: TRBJ1-5; v_call: TRBV9; cdr3_aa: ASSVGGAGGNQPQH
j_call: TRBJ1-3; v_call: TRBV9; cdr3_aa: ASSVDTGISGNTIY
j_call: TRBJ2-7; v_call: TRBV6-1; cdr3_aa: ASTYSGTYEQY
j_call: TRBJ2-5; v_call: TRBV9; cdr3_aa: ASSAQTGRLQETQY
j_call: TRBJ2-7; v_call: TRBV3-1; cdr3_aa: ASSHNRNRGYEQY
j_call: TRBJ1-2; v_call: TRBV7-3; cdr3_aa: ASSATGGVNYGYT
j_call: .; v_call: TRBV7-2; cdr3_aa: ASSAFERGGRSYEQY
j_call: TRBJ1-2; v_call: TRBV29-1; cdr3_aa: SVGTESYT
j_call: TRBJ1-5; v_call: TRBV6-2/TRBV6-3; cdr3_aa: ASSYFLSNQPQH
j_call: TRBJ1-2; v_call: TRBV29-1; cdr3_aa: SVTGGREYGYT
j_call: TRBJ2-2; v_call: TRBV9; cdr3_aa: ASSPLDSGTGIGELF
j_call: TRBJ2-1; v_call: TRBV20-1; cdr3_aa: SARALDSLAYNEQF
j_call: TRBJ2-7; v_call: TRBV7-2; cdr3_aa: ASSTQGQGIYEQY
j_call: TRBJ2-7; v_call: TRBV20-1; cdr3_aa: SAALQKYEQY
j_call: TRBJ1-2; v_call: TRBV10-3; cdr3_aa: AIRRDGGYT
j_call: TRBJ2-7; v_call: TRBV29-1; cdr3_aa: SVADGFYEQY
j_call: TRBJ2-2; v_call: TRBV9; cdr3_aa: ASSPPGTSGRTGELF
j_call: TRBJ2-3; v_call: TRBV20-1; cdr3_aa: SATRTSGSTDTQY
j_call: TRBJ2-6; v_call: TRBV5-1; cdr3_aa: ASSPGQGGFGANVLT
j_call: TRBJ2-7; v_call: TRBV27; cdr3_aa: ASSSQGTFFSYEQY
j_call: TRBJ1-4; v_call: TRBV27; cdr3_aa: ASSLFWGDEKLF
j_call: TRBJ2-3; v_call: TRBV6-2/TRBV6-3; cdr3_aa: ASRSEREPNTDTQY
j_call: TRBJ2-2; v_call: TRBV2; cdr3_aa: ASRLAGAPGELF
j_call: TRBJ2-7; v_call: TRBV5-1; cdr3_aa: ASRVSGNGYEQY
j_call: TRBJ2-7; v_call: TRBV5-1; cdr3_aa: ASSLSGSRDEQY
j_call: TRBJ1-1; v_call: TRBV3-1; cdr3_aa: ASSHTGGNTEAF
j_call: TRBJ2-7; v_call: TRBV12-3/TRBV12-4; cdr3_aa: ASSLSLGRLSYEQY
j_call: TRBJ1-1; v_call: TRBV28; cdr3_aa: ASSSAGADRLNTEAF
j_call: TRBJ1-6; v_call: TRBV20-1; cdr3_aa: SARDERLNSPLH
j_call: TRBJ2-7; v_call: TRBV6-6; cdr3_aa: ASSYSEARAYEQY
j_call: TRBJ1-2; v_call: TRBV29-1; cdr3_aa: SVEDLWTEEAYGYT
j_call: TRBJ1-6; v_call: TRBV6-9; cdr3_aa: ASSYWSGLNASPLH
j_call: TRBJ2-5; v_call: TRBV6-1; cdr3_aa: ASSGRGGQETQC
j_call: TRBJ1-5; v_call: TRBV6-1; cdr3_aa: ASTFLDSNQPQH
j_call: TRBJ2-7; v_call: TRBV6-1; cdr3_aa: ASSTRLGIEQY